The present entry profiles one T cell receptor beta chain with its context. This record comes from a study of response to subunit inactivated influenza vaccine. CDR1 is MNHEY and CDR2 is SVGAGI in the germline V gene. The CDR3 has 16 amino acids. Trimming shortened V by 3 bases and J by 7 bases, and 16 bases separated the two germline ends. TCRdb called the RT-PCR reads again in MiXCR, with one record for every CDR3 protein. The sample lists more than 400,000 distinct CDR3 sequences, roughly 7.6% occurring once. V gene TRBV6-5 combines with J gene TRBJ1-6, with D uncertain. The source is a man in his fifties or sixties who received an inactivated influenza vaccine. Sequencing was performed on PBMCs from blood, taken 23 months after vaccination. Here the CDR3 DNA reads TGTGCCAGCAGTTATCTGGACCCTCGTAAGAATTCACCCCTCCACTTT. Its protein is CASSYLDPRKNSPLHF.